These T cell receptor beta chains were read from a single sample in a study of immune cell composition in non-small cell lung cancer. Clones were read by immunoSEQ multiplex PCR, and TCRdb kept only the in-frame ones, dropping some. Of 4,000 to 5,000 clones in the sample, 75% to 80% were seen once. The specimen sequenced was lung tumor tissue. The receptors originated from a human donor with non-small cell lung cancer. Each CDR3 is given with its conserved first and last residue. The D gene is left open where the match is weak.

j_gene: TRBJ2-5
v_gene: TRBV7-8
d_gene: NA
CDR3aa: CASSPRGGVGETQYF
CDR3nt: TGTGCCAGCAGCCCTAGGGGCGGGGTCGGTGAGACCCAGTACTTC

j_gene: TRBJ1-1
v_gene: TRBV10-3
d_gene: NA
CDR3aa: CAISVKGSHAGDTEAFF
CDR3nt: TGTGCCATCAGTGTGAAGGGTAGTCATGCGGGAGACACTGAAGCTTTCTTT

j_gene: TRBJ2-7
v_gene: TRBV2
d_gene: TRBD2
CDR3aa: CASRPGLAGVSSYEQYF
CDR3nt: TGTGCCAGCAGACCAGGCCTAGCGGGAGTGAGCTCCTACGAGCAGTACTTC

j_gene: TRBJ1-6
v_gene: TRBV30
d_gene: NA
CDR3aa: CAWSVHLGSTYNSPLHF
CDR3nt: TGTGCCTGGAGTGTACATCTAGGGAGCACCTATAATTCACCCCTCCACTTT

j_gene: TRBJ2-5
v_gene: TRBV19
d_gene: NA
CDR3aa: CASSSASLRAQYF
CDR3nt: TGTGCCAGTAGTTCGGCCTCCCTGAGGGCCCAGTACTTC

j_gene: TRBJ2-6
v_gene: TRBV2
d_gene: TRBD1
CDR3aa: CAGRDRTSGANVLTF
CDR3nt: TGTGCCGGACGGGACAGAACCTCTGGGGCCAACGTCCTGACTTTC

j_gene: TRBJ2-3
v_gene: TRBV4-1
d_gene: NA
CDR3aa: CASSQDRGSTDTQYF
CDR3nt: TGCGCCAGCAGCCAAGACAGGGGAAGCACAGATACGCAGTATTTT

j_gene: TRBJ2-5
v_gene: TRBV5-8
d_gene: TRBD2
CDR3aa: CASSKRPGGVETQYF
CDR3nt: TGTGCCAGCTCGAAAAGGCCGGGGGGGGTTGAGACCCAGTACTTC

j_gene: TRBJ2-5
v_gene: TRBV30
d_gene: TRBD1
CDR3aa: CAWSVTGAGGTQYF
CDR3nt: TGTGCCTGGAGTGTAACAGGGGCGGGTGGGACCCAGTACTTC

j_gene: TRBJ2-3
v_gene: TRBV7-3
d_gene: TRBD2
CDR3aa: CASSSPGGTQYF
CDR3nt: TGTGCCAGCAGCTCCCCGGGAGGTACGCAGTATTTT

j_gene: TRBJ2-1
v_gene: TRBV5-1
d_gene: NA
CDR3aa: CASSLLQGYGEQFF
CDR3nt: TGCGCCAGCAGCTTGCTCCAGGGGTACGGTGAGCAGTTCTTC

j_gene: TRBJ1-2
v_gene: TRBV29-1
d_gene: NA
CDR3aa: CSVEGAGGRSGYTF
CDR3nt: TGCAGCGTTGAAGGGGCGGGGGGGCGAAGTGGCTACACCTTC

j_gene: TRBJ2-3
v_gene: TRBV14
d_gene: TRBD2
CDR3aa: CASSHETSGRGIRTDTQYF
CDR3nt: TGTGCCAGCAGCCATGAAACTAGCGGGAGGGGAATACGCACAGATACGCAGTATTTT

j_gene: TRBJ1-2
v_gene: TRBV6-5
d_gene: NA
CDR3aa: CASSRAGSGGGYTF
CDR3nt: TGTGCCAGCAGCCGAGCAGGGTCCGGGGGGGGCTACACCTTC

j_gene: TRBJ1-2
v_gene: TRBV27
d_gene: TRBD1
CDR3aa: CASSRTGSPGNYGYTF
CDR3nt: TGTGCCAGCAGTAGGACAGGGTCTCCCGGTAACTATGGCTACACCTTC